This entry describes one TCR beta chain. Its matching antigen is unknown. V dropped 3 bases and J dropped 8 bases, with 16 bases sitting between them. Germline values: CDR1 SGHVS, CDR2 FNYEAQ. This CDR3 spans 14 amino acids. This record comes from a study of radiation and T cells in renal cell carcinoma. Findings and caveats of the study: Top tumor clonotypes rose in blood 2 weeks post-radiation, then contracted.

The data were produced by immunoSEQ multiplex PCR, yet TCRdb's version contains in-frame clones alone and is incomplete. The sample includes approximately 140,000 clones, less than 90% seen only once; the top ten take around 4.1%. Time point specified: baseline pretreatment blood. Treatment noted: 15 Gy SBRT to primary tumor, nephrectomy 4 weeks later. The chain has TRBV7-6 and TRBJ1-1; a possible D gene is TRBD1 (5 bases). This TCR was sampled from a woman in her seventies with renal cell carcinoma. The input for sequencing was blood, taken from a patient whose treatment included radiotherapy and nephrectomy. The CDR3 protein is CASSLGGAIVEAFF. The DNA for the CDR3 is TGTGCCAGCAGCTTGGGGGGAGCGATTGTAGAAGCTTTCTTT. Full variable domain (outside the CDR3, taken from reference TRBV7-6 and TRBJ1-1): GAGVSQSPRYKVTKRGQDVALRCDPISGHVSLYWYRQALGQGPEFLTYFNYEAQQDKSGLPNDRFSAERPEGSISTLTIQRTEQRDSAMYRCASSLGGAIVEAFFGQGTRLTVV.